This T cell receptor (beta chain) was profiled in a study of T cells after yellow fever vaccination. Study details: With SMART-Seq v4 Ultra Low Input, the fractions containing low cell numbers were prepared.

For this clonotype: The antigen is not known.

The CDR3 is 14 residues long. Germline trimming cut 1 base from V and 5 bases from J; bases unmatched to any gene: 2. Germline V gene lookup returns CDR1 MGHRA and CDR2 YSYEKL. Making TCR cDNA involved 5'RACE template switching, which added UMIs and a universal primer site. Each CDR3 protein gets one entry after TCRdb re-called the 5' RACE reads with MiXCR. Here the sample spans 300,000 or so distinct CDR3 sequences, 3% to 4.5% being singletons. The study's findings and limits: A small share of clonotypes appeared in both CD4 and CD8 compartments.

This sample comprised PBMCs, obtained 5 days after the yellow fever booster vaccination. This chain links TRBV4-1 with TRBJ2-7, with TRBD1 identical over 10 bases. The source is a man aged 18 to 30 who received the YFV17D yellow fever vaccine. The DNA of the CDR3 is TGCGCCAGCAGCCAAGCGGACAGGGGGGACGAGCAGTACTTC. This encodes CASSQADRGDEQYF.